Here is one TCR beta chain with its context. This record comes from a study of a mutant IDH1 vaccine in newly diagnosed glioma. Overall study context: Treated patients, averaging roughly 40 years, were around 62% male and approximately 38% female. Therapy received beforehand was radiotherapy, temozolomide, or both, with most patients given both.

Documented time point: baseline, week 1 (first vaccination visit). As for treatment: pre-vaccination baseline after standard-of-care therapy. Donor diagnoses consisted of new WHO grade 3 or 4 IDH1-mutant, ATRX-lost astrocytomas. Here immunoSEQ multiplex PCR was the method, and the copy in TCRdb shows in-frame clones only, minus some. Counted here are roughly 86,000 clones, about four fifths occurring once; the ten biggest clones make up roughly 6.9%. This sequence originates from a middle-aged man with glioma. This material consisted of PBMCs, taken from a glioma patient treated with radiotherapy, temozolomide or both.

This CDR3 reads CASSSPGQGNYGYTF. The DNA of the CDR3 is TGTGCCAGCAGCTCTCCGGGACAGGGAAATTATGGCTACACCTTC. This rearrangement joins TRBV5-5 to TRBJ1-2; the match to TRBD1 covers 9 bases. The CDR3 extends over 15 amino acids. Germline V gives CDR1 SGHKS, CDR2 YYEKEE (reference sequence). V was pared by 3 bases and J by 5 bases, with 8 bases of the junction left unmatched.